The rows below give T cell receptor beta chains drawn from one sample of a study of blood T cell repertoires in COVID-19. The method was immunoSEQ multiplex PCR; TCRdb's version includes in-frame clones alone and lacks a portion of them. This repertoire shows some 270,000 clones, around 86% found once; its top ten account for 2% to 2.5%. The source material was peripheral blood. Receptors were obtained from a man aged 45-65 years with acute or convalescent COVID-19. Each CDR3 is given with its conserved first and last residue. Fields, in order: J gene, V gene, D gene, CDR3 protein. D genes are given only for firm matches.

J: TRBJ2-2
V: TRBV9
D: TRBD2
CDR3: CASSTPGGDTGELFF

J: TRBJ2-3
V: TRBV18
D: TRBD1
CDR3: CASSPSRTGGTDTQYF

J: TRBJ1-6
V: TRBV4-1
D: NA
CDR3: CASSRQGVQDSPLHF

J: TRBJ1-6
V: TRBV27
D: NA
CDR3: CASSFDRPYNSPLHF

J: TRBJ2-2
V: TRBV7-3
D: TRBD1
CDR3: CASSLSPRQGRKAGELFF

J: TRBJ1-6
V: TRBV12-3/TRBV12-4
D: NA
CDR3: CASRTTYNSPLHF

J: TRBJ2-5
V: TRBV5-1
D: NA
CDR3: CASAEGETQYF

J: TRBJ1-1
V: TRBV19
D: TRBD1
CDR3: CASSLPRDRVNTEAFF

J: TRBJ1-2
V: TRBV6-5
D: NA
CDR3: CASSQGLNYGYTF

J: TRBJ2-3
V: TRBV7-3
D: NA
CDR3: CASSLGGGRSYTQYF

J: TRBJ2-5
V: TRBV28
D: TRBD2
CDR3: CASSPGLAGVRETQYF

J: TRBJ2-7
V: TRBV5-1
D: NA
CDR3: CASRGEALSYEQYF

J: TRBJ1-5
V: TRBV5-1
D: NA
CDR3: CASSLDANSNQPQHF

J: TRBJ2-3
V: TRBV9
D: NA
CDR3: CASSSRSPGTDTQYF

J: TRBJ1-4
V: TRBV5-5
D: TRBD1
CDR3: CASSLGGTGAHNEKLFF

J: TRBJ2-3
V: TRBV3-1/TRBV3-2
D: TRBD2
CDR3: CASSQDLWGGVSSTDTQYF

J: TRBJ2-7
V: TRBV27
D: NA
CDR3: CASSPFGREAYGQYF

J: TRBJ2-3
V: TRBV6-4
D: NA
CDR3: CASRREQFTDTQYF

J: TRBJ2-5
V: TRBV14
D: TRBD2
CDR3: CASSQVVSGGAWSETQYF

J: TRBJ2-5
V: TRBV19
D: TRBD2
CDR3: CASSPGPRGGGARETQYF

J: TRBJ2-2
V: TRBV5-1
D: TRBD1
CDR3: CASSNPQGASGELFF

J: TRBJ2-7
V: TRBV27
D: TRBD1
CDR3: CASSLGPGQGLYEQYF

J: TRBJ1-3
V: TRBV25-1
D: NA
CDR3: CASRGGSGNTIYF

J: TRBJ1-6
V: TRBV5-6
D: TRBD1
CDR3: CASRTTGGFDSPLHF

J: TRBJ1-1
V: TRBV5-1
D: TRBD1
CDR3: CASSLRGQGKTNTEAFF

J: TRBJ1-2
V: TRBV29-1
D: TRBD1
CDR3: CSVEKDRGFGYTF

J: TRBJ1-6
V: TRBV5-5
D: TRBD1
CDR3: CASSRDSGNSPLHF

J: TRBJ1-4
V: TRBV19
D: TRBD1
CDR3: CASSATGVLEKLFF

J: TRBJ1-4
V: TRBV2
D: NA
CDR3: CASSEPATNEKLFF

J: TRBJ1-1
V: TRBV4-2
D: NA
CDR3: CASSQVSGQRNTEAFF

J: TRBJ1-1
V: TRBV12-3/TRBV12-4
D: NA
CDR3: CASSFSGMEAFF

J: TRBJ2-2
V: TRBV6-1
D: TRBD1
CDR3: CASSGDRAKNTGELFF

J: TRBJ1-2
V: TRBV7-2
D: TRBD1
CDR3: CASSKTGQGLGGYTF

J: TRBJ1-1
V: TRBV7-3
D: NA
CDR3: CASSVVSNTEAFF

J: TRBJ1-2
V: TRBV6-5
D: NA
CDR3: CASRIQGPGYGYTF

J: TRBJ2-5
V: TRBV7-3
D: TRBD1
CDR3: CASSPTGQGRETQYF

J: TRBJ2-7
V: TRBV6-5
D: TRBD2
CDR3: CASRRTSGGSYEQYF

J: TRBJ2-7
V: TRBV18
D: TRBD2
CDR3: CASSPLGRGHEQYF

J: TRBJ2-7
V: TRBV11-2
D: TRBD2
CDR3: CASSLSSGITYEQYF

J: TRBJ1-2
V: TRBV12-3/TRBV12-4
D: NA
CDR3: CASRDITRGYTF

J: TRBJ2-5
V: TRBV5-1
D: TRBD2
CDR3: CASSLAPAGGTQETQYF

J: TRBJ1-1
V: TRBV4-1
D: NA
CDR3: CASSQAQGLGNTEAFF

J: TRBJ2-5
V: TRBV6-5
D: TRBD1
CDR3: CASRPGTGRNQYF

J: TRBJ2-3
V: TRBV5-1
D: TRBD1
CDR3: CASSLIVGTGDIDTQYF

J: TRBJ2-5
V: TRBV7-3
D: TRBD2
CDR3: CASSLTGGSGGQQETQYF

J: TRBJ2-7
V: TRBV4-1
D: TRBD1
CDR3: CASSLRQGIREQYF

J: TRBJ2-4
V: TRBV29-1
D: NA
CDR3: CSVASGRQNIQYF

J: TRBJ2-2
V: TRBV7-6
D: TRBD1
CDR3: CASSRGQANTGELFF

J: TRBJ1-2
V: TRBV6-1
D: TRBD1
CDR3: CASSEGRGDTF

J: TRBJ1-4
V: TRBV10-1
D: NA
CDR3: CASSLGQTNEKLFF

J: TRBJ1-1
V: TRBV9
D: TRBD1
CDR3: CASSPRDRATEAFF

J: TRBJ2-2
V: TRBV5-4
D: TRBD2
CDR3: CASSPGLAMGAGELFF

J: TRBJ2-1
V: TRBV20-1
D: TRBD2
CDR3: CSASSGGALNEQFF

J: TRBJ1-2
V: TRBV27
D: TRBD1
CDR3: CASSSTGEGYYGYTF

J: TRBJ2-3
V: TRBV3-1/TRBV3-2
D: NA
CDR3: CASSQGAPPDTQYF

J: TRBJ2-1
V: TRBV27
D: TRBD1
CDR3: CASSLRDRGYNEQFF

J: TRBJ1-2
V: TRBV19
D: TRBD1
CDR3: CASSRGTGGYGYTF

J: TRBJ1-1
V: TRBV13
D: NA
CDR3: CASSLERQNEAFF

J: TRBJ2-5
V: TRBV5-1
D: TRBD2
CDR3: CASSLAPGGIQETQYF

J: TRBJ2-2
V: TRBV5-1
D: TRBD1
CDR3: CASSPSDRGHYGGELFF